These T cell receptor beta chains were read from a single sample in a study of cytomegalovirus exposure and HLA in healthy donors. Generated by immunoSEQ multiplex PCR, the TCRdb table keeps only in-frame clones and is missing some. This sample has about 130,000 clones, with under 80% found just once. The sample was PBMCs. The receptors derive from a man aged 40-49 years in good health and CMV-seropositive. Both conserved end residues are part of each CDR3. D genes are given only for firm matches. Not every row has a clone size; where given, it reads once, few, many or a size class.

CDR3 DNA	CDR3 protein	CDR3 length	clone size	D gene	V gene	J gene
TGTGCCAGCAGTTTATCGGGACAGGGGTTTGACACCATATATTTT	CASSLSGQGFDTIYF	15	few	TRBD1	TRBV27	TRBJ1-3
TGTGCCATCAGCGACGTCACAGTTCTCCGCGAGCAGTACTTC	CAISDVTVLREQYF	14	-	-	TRBV10-3	TRBJ2-7
TGTGCCAGCAGTTACGCCCCCGGGACTACTACAAATGAGCAGTTCTTC	CASSYAPGTTTNEQFF	16	-	TRBD2	TRBV6-6	TRBJ2-1
TGCGCCAGCCCCCCAGGGGGCCAAGAGACCCAGTACTTC	CASPPGGQETQYF	13	-	TRBD1	TRBV5-1	TRBJ2-5
TGTGCCAGCAGTTTCTCGGGGTCCTACGAGCAGTACTTC	CASSFSGSYEQYF	13	-	-	TRBV28	TRBJ2-7
TGTGCCACCAGCACCCGCACAGGGGACGATGAGCAGTTCTTC	CATSTRTGDDEQFF	14	-	TRBD1	TRBV15	TRBJ2-1
TGTGCCAGCAACATTAACAGGGGTTACAACTATGGCTACACCTTC	CASNINRGYNYGYTF	15	-	TRBD1	TRBV2	TRBJ1-2
TGTGCCAGCTCGCTGGGCACGAGCTCTGGAAACACCATATATTTT	CASSLGTSSGNTIYF	15	once	-	TRBV18	TRBJ1-3
TGTGCCAGCTCACCCTTCTCTGGGGCCAACGTCCTGACTTTC	CASSPFSGANVLTF	14	-	-	TRBV18	TRBJ2-6
TGTGCCAGCCGCCGGCCGGGAGGGGGAGGCACTGAAGCTTTCTTT	CASRRPGGGGTEAFF	15	-	-	TRBV27	TRBJ1-1
TGTGCCAGCAGCTTCATCGGACTATTGAACACTGAAGCTTTCTTT	CASSFIGLLNTEAFF	15	-	-	TRBV7-8	TRBJ1-1
TGTGCCAGCAGCGAAACTAGGACAGCCACCTACGAGCAGTACTTC	CASSETRTATYEQYF	15	-	-	TRBV13	TRBJ2-7
TGTGCCAGTAGTCCCGGAGGGGCGGGATCACCCCTCCACTTT	CASSPGGAGSPLHF	14	-	-	TRBV19	TRBJ1-6
TGCGCCAGCAGAGCTGGGACAGGGGTTGAGAACACCATATATTTT	CASRAGTGVENTIYF	15	-	TRBD1	TRBV10-2	TRBJ1-3
TGCGCCAGCAGTGTAACTAGCGGGGGGGCCCACGAGCAGTACTTC	CASSVTSGGAHEQYF	15	-	TRBD2	TRBV10-2	TRBJ2-7
TGTGCCTGGAGTCGCCGGGGGACTGCGAACACCGGGGAGCTGTTTTTT	CAWSRRGTANTGELFF	16	-	-	TRBV30	TRBJ2-2
TGCGCCAGCAGACGGGACACTGAAAAACTGTTTTTT	CASRRDTEKLFF	12	-	-	TRBV5-1	TRBJ1-4
TGTGCCAGCAGACATACGGGACAGGGGACCTACGAGCAGTACTTC	CASRHTGQGTYEQYF	15	few	TRBD1	TRBV6-1	TRBJ2-7
TGTGCCAGCAGCTTAAACCCCGCCCGAGATGAGCAGTTCTTC	CASSLNPARDEQFF	14	few	-	TRBV11-1	TRBJ2-1
TGCGCCAGCAGCCTCAGCGGGAGGGCCTCCGAGCAGTACTTC	CASSLSGRASEQYF	14	few	TRBD2	TRBV5-1	TRBJ2-7
TGTGCCAGCAGTTCGGGCCGGACTAGCGGGAGGGGGCAGTTCTTC	CASSSGRTSGRGQFF	15	-	TRBD2	TRBV6-5	TRBJ2-1
TGTGCCAGTAGTATAGCCGGTGTTCGGGTATTGTCTAATGAAAAACTGTTTTTT	CASSIAGVRVLSNEKLFF	18	few	-	TRBV19	TRBJ1-4
TGTGCCAGCAGCTCTTCACAGGGCCGATACTACGAGCAGTACTTC	CASSSSQGRYYEQYF	15	-	-	TRBV11-2	TRBJ2-7
TGTGCCAGTAGTAAAGGAATCATGGGCGAAATCGGCTACAATGAGCAGTTCTTC	CASSKGIMGEIGYNEQFF	18	-	-	TRBV19	TRBJ2-1
TGTGCCAGCAGCTTAGAGGACAGCTATGGCTACACCTTC	CASSLEDSYGYTF	13	-	-	TRBV7-8	TRBJ1-2
TGCAGCAGTACTAGCGGGGACGCCAGCGGGGAGCTGTTTTTT	CSSTSGDASGELFF	14	-	TRBD2	TRBV29-1	TRBJ2-2
TGTGCCAGCAGGTGGAGGGACAGCAAAAACATTCAGTACTTC	CASRWRDSKNIQYF	14	few	-	TRBV2	TRBJ2-4
TGTGCCAGTAGTGTCCGGGGGGATACGCAGTATTTT	CASSVRGDTQYF	12	-	-	TRBV19	TRBJ2-3
TGTGCCATCAGTGAGTCTGGGGGGGGGAAAGAGACCCAGTACTTC	CAISESGGGKETQYF	15	-	TRBD2	TRBV10-3	TRBJ2-5
TGTGCCAGCAGTTTAAGGGGGACATACTACGAGCAGTACTTC	CASSLRGTYYEQYF	14	-	-	TRBV27	TRBJ2-7
TGTGCCAGTAGTATAAAGCGGGGGGGCTACAATGAGCAGTTCTTC	CASSIKRGGYNEQFF	15	-	TRBD2	TRBV19	TRBJ2-1
TGTGCCAGCAGCTTAGTTCGGGGAACCTACGAGCAGTACTTC	CASSLVRGTYEQYF	14	-	-	TRBV7-2	TRBJ2-7
TGCGCCAGCAGCTTGGAACCTAGCGGGTTATCCTACGAGCAGTACTTC	CASSLEPSGLSYEQYF	16	-	TRBD2	TRBV5-1	TRBJ2-7
TGTGCCAGCAGCCGGGGGGGACAGGGGGCGATCGGGGAGCTGTTTTTT	CASSRGGQGAIGELFF	16	-	TRBD1	TRBV7-2	TRBJ2-2